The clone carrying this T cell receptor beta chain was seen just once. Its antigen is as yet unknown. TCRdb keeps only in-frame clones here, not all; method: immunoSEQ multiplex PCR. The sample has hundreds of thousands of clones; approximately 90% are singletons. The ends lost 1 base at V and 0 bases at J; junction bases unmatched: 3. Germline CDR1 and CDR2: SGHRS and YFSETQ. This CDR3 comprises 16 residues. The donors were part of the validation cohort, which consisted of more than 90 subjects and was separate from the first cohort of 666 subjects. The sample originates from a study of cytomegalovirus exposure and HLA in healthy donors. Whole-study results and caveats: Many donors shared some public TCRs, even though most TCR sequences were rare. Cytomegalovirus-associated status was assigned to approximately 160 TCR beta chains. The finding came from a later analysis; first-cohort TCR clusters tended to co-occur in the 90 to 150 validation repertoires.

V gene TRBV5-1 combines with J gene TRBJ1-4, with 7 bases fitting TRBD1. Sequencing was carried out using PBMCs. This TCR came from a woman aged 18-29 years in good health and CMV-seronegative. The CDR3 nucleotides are TGCGCCAGCAGCTTGACGGGACAGACAACTAATGAAAAACTGTTTTTT. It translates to CASSLTGQTTNEKLFF.